The T cell receptor (beta chain) under discussion was sequenced for a study of blood T cell repertoires in COVID-19. Study at large: Material from acute and convalescent COVID-19 was sourced from the United States, Italy and Spain. T cells, B-cell-depleted T cells, or PBMCs provided the cDNA or gDNA that served as material.

Remarks on this clone: This specimen includes other DNA sequences encoding the same CDR3.

Germline CDR1 is SGHDN and CDR2 is FVKESK. The CDR3 has 13 residues. V was trimmed by 3 bases and J by 8 bases, leaving 8 bases between them. Original data processing: Nucleated cell counts were estimated from reference gene primer amplification. TCRdb's copy holds only in-frame clones and misses some; the assay was immunoSEQ multiplex PCR. D and trimming were read from the DNA, whereas the V and J calls and clone size are those reported in that table. Found here are fewer than 200,000 clones, approximately 86% of them singletons; the top ten hold approximately 1.3%. The rearrangement links TRBV14 to TRBJ1-6; TRBD1 is a possible D gene (6 bases). The sequencing input was peripheral blood. This sequence was found in a man in his 60s who had recovered from COVID-19. The CDR3 nucleotides are TGTGCCAGCAGCCAGAGACAGGATTCACCCCTCCACTTT. Translation gives CASSQRQDSPLHF. Based on the CDR3 plus reference TRBV14 and TRBJ1-6, the full variable domain is EAGVTQFPSHSVIEKGQTVTLRCDPISGHDNLYWYRRVMGKEIKFLLHFVKESKQDESGMPNNRFLAERTGGTYSTLKVQPAELEDSGVYFCASSQRQDSPLHFGNGTRLTVT.